Each of the 27 T cell receptor beta chains below was sequenced from the same sample in a study of T cell repertoires in cytomegalovirus infection. In TCRdb, the reads were re-called with MiXCR into one record per CDR3 protein. The table has roughly 990,000 distinct CDR3 sequences, about a third seen once. No antigens are known for them. The specimen was cultured CD8+ T cells from PBMCs, collected from culture after CMV antigen stimulation. These receptors came from a human donor in good health (CMV status not recorded). Some clones in this sample may be carry-over from other donors' samples.

The sample holds one count of this clonotype. An end of the junction differs from the germline gene, which may be a read error. The V and J genes are TRBV13 and TRBJ2-1; D tentatively fits TRBD1 or TRBD2 (5 bases each). The V gene's germline CDR1 is PRHDT and CDR2 FYEKMQ (reference sequence). The CDR3 has 14 amino acids. In DNA, the CDR3 is TGTACCAGCACCCGGGGACGGCGTGACAATGAGCAGTTCTTC. Encoded protein: CTSTRGRRDNEQFF.

This clonotype has only a few counts. This sequence joins TRBV19 and TRBJ2-3, with 7 bases fitting TRBD2. The CDR3 has 15 residues. Germline V lookup: CDR1 LNHDA, CDR2 SQIVND (reference sequence). With V trimmed by 5 bases and J by 0 bases, 5 bases remained unmatched. The CDR3 reads CASSVLADSTDTQYF. The CDR3 DNA follows: TGTGCCAGTAGTGTTCTAGCGGACAGCACAGATACGCAGTATTTT.

This clonotype showed up many times. The rearrangement uses TRBV7-9 and TRBJ2-7; 7 positions agree with TRBD2. Germline V CDR1 and CDR2: SEHNR, FQNEAQ (reference sequence). This CDR3 has 13 amino acids. After removal of 5 bases from V and 6 bases from J, the junction contained 7 bases not matched to a gene. CDR3 loop: CASSPSTSREQYF. The CDR3 DNA is TGTGCCAGCAGCCCTTCGACTAGCCGCGAGCAGTACTTC.

This sequence joins TRBV5-1 and TRBJ2-7, with TRBD1 matching over 8 bases. Germline assignment: CDR1 SGHRS and CDR2 YFSETQ. Losses at the gene ends were 4 bases for V and 3 bases for J; bases not matched to a gene: 12. The CDR3 runs 16 residues. CDR3 DNA: TGCGCCAGCAGCCTGATAAGACAGGGGTTTTTCTACGAGCAGTACTTC. Its protein is CASSLIRQGFFYEQYF.

This chain links TRBV29-1 with TRBJ1-2; 7 nucleotides match TRBD1. V lost 5 bases to trimming and J lost 4 bases; unmatched junction nucleotides: 4. From germline, CDR1 is SQVTM and CDR2 ANQGSEA. CDR3 length: 12 residues. The CDR3 loop reads CSVREGAYGYTF. The DNA for the CDR3 is TGCAGCGTTAGGGAGGGGGCCTATGGCTACACCTTC.

This clonotype was detected a few times. The chain is built from TRBV9 and TRBJ2-1; 10 bases agree with TRBD1. There are 16 residues in the CDR3. Germline lookup yields CDR1 SGDLS and CDR2 YYNGEE. V lost 4 bases and J lost 4; bases outside the gene matches: 8. CDR3 coding DNA: TGTGCCAGCAGCCGAACCCCGGGACAGGGGTACAATGAGCAGTTCTTC. This translates into CASSRTPGQGYNEQFF.

Remarks on this clonotype: This may be a read error, as it is one base from a much larger clone. V gene TRBV12-3 or TRBV12-4 combines with J gene TRBJ1-5; D not certain. The CDR3 length is 16 residues. The CDR3 loop is CASNLSADDYNQPQHF. In DNA form, the CDR3 reads TGTGCCAGCAATTTATCGGCAGACGACTACAATCAGCCCCAGCATTTT.

The chain is built from TRBV4-2 and TRBJ1-2; D is uncertain. Germline V gene data show CDR1 as LGHNA and CDR2 as YNFKEQ. CDR3 length equals 13 residues. V gave up 1 base and J gave up 10 bases, with 13 bases separating them. For the CDR3, the DNA is TGTGCCAGCAGCCAAGGGATCCGAAGTGACTACACCTTC. It specifies CASSQGIRSDYTF.

As DNA, the CDR3 is TGTGCCAGCAGCTTCAGACAACCGAACACTGAAGCTTTCTTT. Its protein product is CASSFRQPNTEAFF. The chain links TRBV11-2 to TRBJ1-1; D is undetermined. The germline gives CDR1 SGHAT, CDR2 FQNNGV. The CDR3 is made up of 14 amino acids. Trimming took off 3 bases at V and 1 base at J, with 9 bases between the two ends.

This chain joins TRBV27 and TRBJ1-2; 7 positions match TRBD1. The V gene's germline CDR1 is MNHEY and CDR2 SMNVEV (reference sequence). The CDR3 runs 16 residues. Trimming took 5 bases from V and 6 from J; bases not matched to a gene: 15. CDR3 in amino acids: CASSPLTGRLSNGYTF. Written as DNA, the CDR3 is TGTGCCAGCAGTCCCCTGACAGGGAGGCTTAGTAATGGCTACACCTTC.

This clonotype has just a few counts. J is TRBJ2-7 and V is TRBV7-6; D may be TRBD2 (5 bases). This CDR3 is 18 amino acids long. Between the trimmed V and J ends, which lost 3 bases and 5 bases, there was a span of 26 bases. The germline CDR1 and CDR2 sequences are SGHVS and FNYEAQ. CDR3 amino acids: CASSFYTDATGKSHEQYF. The DNA for the CDR3 is TGTGCCAGCAGCTTTTATACGGATGCCACCGGGAAGTCCCACGAGCAGTACTTC.

There are a few counts of this clonotype. The chain combines TRBV24-1 with TRBJ2-1; D unclear. The CDR3 extends over 12 amino acids. Trimming took 7 bases from V and 7 from J, leaving 10 bases between them. CDR1 and CDR2 (germline): KGHDR, SFDVKD. CDR3 nucleotides: TGTGCCACCAGGGGGAACGGGAATGAGCAGTTCTTC. Its translation is CATRGNGNEQFF.

This clonotype was picked up a small number of times. This chain links TRBV7-9 with TRBJ1-4; TRBD1 might be the D (6 bases). The germline gives CDR1 SEHNR, CDR2 FQNEAQ (reference sequence). The V end was cut by 3 bases, the J end by 11 bases, with 10 bases between. The CDR3 is 12 residues long. The DNA of the CDR3 is TGTGCCAGCAGCTTGCAGGGGTGGAAACTGTTTTTT. This translates into CASSLQGWKLFF.

This clonotype appeared many times. The chain links TRBV11-3 to TRBJ2-7, with a tentative D call TRBD2 (5 bases). Between the trimmed V and J ends, which lost 4 bases and 1 base, there was a span of 8 bases. The CDR3 has 13 residues. Germline-derived CDR1 and CDR2 are SGHNT and YENEEA. CDR3 coding DNA: TGTGCCAGCAGCTCGGACTCATCCTACGAGCAGTACGTC. It is translated as CASSSDSSYEQYV.

This chain joins TRBV27 and TRBJ1-2, with a tentative D call TRBD1 (5 bases). CDR1 and CDR2 (germline): MNHEY, SMNVEV (reference sequence). The CDR3 has 15 residues. V was trimmed by 3 bases and J by 7 bases, leaving 18 bases between them. CDR3: CASSFSGAPFTGYTF. The CDR3 nucleotides are TGTGCCAGCAGTTTCTCTGGGGCCCCGTTCACTGGCTACACCTTC.

The V and J genes are TRBV27 and TRBJ1-4; D uncertain. From germline, CDR1 is MNHEY and CDR2 SMNVEV (reference sequence). CDR3 length: 13 amino acids. Trimming pared 8 bases from V and 6 bases from J, leaving 13 bases between. DNA of the CDR3: TGTGCCAGCCGGGCTTGGGCCGATGAAAAACTGTTTTTT. It is translated as CASRAWADEKLFF.

The chain recombines TRBV10-1 with TRBJ1-1; D is undetermined. This CDR3 is built from 14 residues. Germline V gene sequence: CDR1 WNHNN, CDR2 SYGVQD (reference sequence). The V end was cut by 0 bases, the J end by 0 bases, with 5 bases between. CDR3 in DNA: TGCGCCAGCAGTGAGTCTGGGCTGAACACTGAAGCTTTCTTT. This translates into CASSESGLNTEAFF.

A word on this clonotype: Compared with germline, one end of the junction differs, possibly owing to a read error. The chain carries TRBV7-7 and TRBJ2-1; 7 nucleotides agree with TRBD2. Germline V lookup: CDR1 SSHAT, CDR2 FNYEAQ (reference sequence). The CDR3 is 15 amino acids. The chain's CDR3 is CASTPWTGGGNEQFF. DNA of the CDR3: TGTGCTAGCACCCCTTGGACGGGGGGTGGCAATGAGCAGTTCTTC.

The genes are TRBV10-3 and TRBJ1-2, with D hard to call. The V gene's germline CDR1 is ENHRY and CDR2 SYGVKD. The CDR3 totals 13 residues. Deletions cut 7 bases from V and 3 bases from J, with 12 bases between. In DNA, the CDR3 is TGTGCCATCACTAATCCGACATACTATGGCTACACCTTC. This translates into CAITNPTYYGYTF.

In this sample, this clonotype turned up many times. The gene calls are TRBV7-2 and TRBJ2-2; no reliable D call. The CDR3 spans 11 residues. Between the trimmed V and J ends, which lost 2 bases and 7 bases, there was a span of 2 bases. Germline V gene data show CDR1 as SGHTA and CDR2 as FQGNSA. The CDR3 here is CASSLYGELFF. CDR3 coding DNA: TGTGCCAGCAGCTTATACGGGGAGCTGTTTTTT. Full variable domain (missing parts from reference TRBV7-2 and TRBJ2-2): GAGVSQSPSNKVTEKGKDVELRCDPISGHTALYWYRQSLGQGLEFLIYFQGNSAPDKSGLPSDRFSAERTGGSVSTLTIQRTQQEDSAVYLCASSLYGELFFGEGSRLTVL.

This clonotype was observed a single time. A read error may be the cause here, since a much bigger clone is one base away. The rearrangement links TRBV13 to TRBJ1-4; D possibly corresponds to TRBD1 (5 bases). Germline values: CDR1 PRHDT, CDR2 FYEKMQ (reference sequence). Trimming pared 4 bases from V and 3 bases from J, leaving 12 bases between. This CDR3 is built from 15 residues. The CDR3 sequence is CASSSDSSANEKLFF. Here the CDR3 DNA reads TGTGCCAGCAGCTCAGACAGCTCGGCTAATGAAAAACTGTTTTTT.

The chain recombines TRBV25-1 with TRBJ2-7; TRBD1 matches at 8 bases. The CDR3 has 15 amino acids. Trimming at V came to 6 bases and at J to 2 bases, leaving 9 bases not matched to a gene. CDR1 MGHDK and CDR2 SYGVNS come from the germline V gene. The CDR3 nucleotides are TGTGCCAGCAGACCAGACAGGGGAGGAACCTACGAGCAGTACTTC. Its translation: CASRPDRGGTYEQYF.

The table lists this clonotype with a few counts. The chain has TRBV7-8 and TRBJ2-1; TRBD1 is a possible D gene (6 bases). From germline, CDR1 is SGHVS and CDR2 FQNEAQ. This CDR3 region has 17 residues. V was shortened by 5 bases and J by 2 bases, with 19 bases between the two germline ends. The CDR3 sequence: CASSPRRTGTPYNEQFF. CDR3 DNA sequence: TGTGCCAGCAGCCCTCGGCGTACCGGGACACCCTACAATGAGCAGTTCTTC.

The chain recombines TRBV5-8 with TRBJ2-3, with D unresolved. Germline CDR1 SGHTS, CDR2 YDEGEE. With 0 bases removed from V and 7 bases from J, the gap between germline ends came to 6 bases. The CDR3 sequence is 12 residues long. Here the CDR3 reads CASSLGENTQYF. The DNA for the CDR3 is TGTGCCAGCAGCTTGGGTGAAAATACGCAGTATTTT.

The V gene is TRBV7-9, the J gene TRBJ1-1; no firm D call. V was cut by 3 bases and J by 1 base, with 15 bases left in between. The CDR3 extends over 16 amino acids. Germline V gene data show CDR1 as SEHNR and CDR2 as FQNEAQ (reference sequence). This chain's CDR3 is CASSFQIGRPNTEAFF. The CDR3 DNA sequence: TGTGCCAGCAGCTTTCAAATCGGGCGACCGAACACTGAAGCTTTCTTT.

This clonotype turned up a few times. The chain carries TRBV6-1 and TRBJ1-5; TRBD1 might be the D (5 bases). The CDR3 has 15 amino acids. Trimming cost V 7 bases and J 3 bases, with 16 bases left between them. Germline CDR1 is MNHNS and CDR2 is SASEGT. CDR3 nucleotide sequence: TGTGCCAGCATTGTGACAGACTCTTACAATCAGCCCCAGCATTTT. It yields the protein CASIVTDSYNQPQHF.

This clonotype was found many times. The junction differs from germline at one of its ends, possibly a read error. The chain combines TRBV7-7 with TRBJ2-5; 9 bases are a match to TRBD2. The CDR3 contains 15 residues. CDR1 is SSHAT and CDR2 is FNYEAQ in the germline V gene (reference sequence). CDR3 protein: CASSFKAGGGETQYF. The CDR3 nucleotides read TGTGCTAGCAGCTTCAAAGCGGGGGGAGGAGAGACCCAGTACTTC.